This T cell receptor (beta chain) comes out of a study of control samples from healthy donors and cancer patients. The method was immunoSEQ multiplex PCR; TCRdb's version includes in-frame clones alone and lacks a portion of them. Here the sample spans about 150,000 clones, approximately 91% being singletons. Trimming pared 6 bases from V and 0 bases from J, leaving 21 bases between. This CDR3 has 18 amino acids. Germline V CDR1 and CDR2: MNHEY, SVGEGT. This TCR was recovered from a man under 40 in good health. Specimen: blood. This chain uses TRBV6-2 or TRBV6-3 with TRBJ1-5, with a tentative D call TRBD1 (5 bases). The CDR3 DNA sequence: TGTGCCAGCAGCTCGGACGGTGGGGGACGATATAGCAATCAGCCCCAGCATTTT. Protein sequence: CASSSDGGGRYSNQPQHF.